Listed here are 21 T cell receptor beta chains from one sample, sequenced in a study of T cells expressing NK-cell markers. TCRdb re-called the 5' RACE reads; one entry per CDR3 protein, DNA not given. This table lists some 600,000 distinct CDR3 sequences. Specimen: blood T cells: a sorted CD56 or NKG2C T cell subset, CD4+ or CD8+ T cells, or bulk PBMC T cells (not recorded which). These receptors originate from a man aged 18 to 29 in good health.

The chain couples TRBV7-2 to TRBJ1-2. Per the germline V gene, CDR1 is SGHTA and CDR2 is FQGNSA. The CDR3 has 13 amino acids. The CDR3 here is CASSPLSNYGYTF.

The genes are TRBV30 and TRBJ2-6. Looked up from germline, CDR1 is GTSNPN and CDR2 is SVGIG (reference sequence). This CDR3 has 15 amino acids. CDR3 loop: CAWSEDSSGANVLTF.

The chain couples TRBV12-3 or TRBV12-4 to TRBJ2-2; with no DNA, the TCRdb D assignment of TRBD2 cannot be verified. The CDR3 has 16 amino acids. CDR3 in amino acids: CASSPIAGANTGELFF.

CDR3 in amino acids: CASSGRESEQFF. The rearrangement links TRBV5-1 to TRBJ2-1; TCRdb calls TRBD2, which cannot be checked without DNA. From germline, CDR1 is SGHRS and CDR2 YFSETQ. The CDR3 has 12 amino acids.

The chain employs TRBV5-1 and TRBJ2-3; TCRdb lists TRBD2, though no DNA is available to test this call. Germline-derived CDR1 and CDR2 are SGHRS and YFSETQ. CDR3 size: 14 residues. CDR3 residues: CASTEGTGSSTQYF.

The CDR3 reads CASSLVLGGDQPQHF. The chain has TRBV5-5 and TRBJ1-5. CDR1 and CDR2 from the germline V gene are SGHKS and YYEKEE (reference sequence). The CDR3 loop spans 15 amino acids.

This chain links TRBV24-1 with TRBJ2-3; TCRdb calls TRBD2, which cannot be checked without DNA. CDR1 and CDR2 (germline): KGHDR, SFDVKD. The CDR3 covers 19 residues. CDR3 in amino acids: CATSGLAGSISTSTDTQYF.

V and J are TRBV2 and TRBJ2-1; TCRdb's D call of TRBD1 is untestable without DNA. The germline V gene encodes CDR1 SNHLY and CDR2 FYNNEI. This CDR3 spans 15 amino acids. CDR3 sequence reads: CATGSSTGVDNEQFF.

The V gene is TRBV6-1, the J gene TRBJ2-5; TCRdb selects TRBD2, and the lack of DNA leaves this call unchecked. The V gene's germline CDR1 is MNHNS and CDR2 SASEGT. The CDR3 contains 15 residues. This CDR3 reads CASSTGTSGRETQYF.

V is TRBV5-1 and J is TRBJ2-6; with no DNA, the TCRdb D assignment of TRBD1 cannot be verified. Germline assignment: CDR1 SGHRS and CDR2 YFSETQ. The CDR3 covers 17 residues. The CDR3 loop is CASSFWGSRTGANVLTF.

The CDR3 protein is CASSVRPGGPRTDTQYF. The rearrangement links TRBV9 to TRBJ2-3; there is no DNA to check the TCRdb D call of TRBD2. Germline values: CDR1 SGDLS, CDR2 YYNGEE. CDR3 size: 17 residues.

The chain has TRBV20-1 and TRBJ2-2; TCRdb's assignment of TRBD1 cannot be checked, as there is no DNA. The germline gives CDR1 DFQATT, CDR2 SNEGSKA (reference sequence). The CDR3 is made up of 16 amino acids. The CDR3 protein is CSAYPGQGANTGELFF.

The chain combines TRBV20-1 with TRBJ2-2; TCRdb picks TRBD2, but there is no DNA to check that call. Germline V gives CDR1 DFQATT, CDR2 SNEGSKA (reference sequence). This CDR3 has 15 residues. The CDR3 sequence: CSATPIVTSGRQLFF.

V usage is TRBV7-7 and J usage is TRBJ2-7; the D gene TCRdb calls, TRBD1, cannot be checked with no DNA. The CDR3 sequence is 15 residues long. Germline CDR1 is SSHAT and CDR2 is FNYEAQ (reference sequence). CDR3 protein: CASSLASDGTYEQYF.

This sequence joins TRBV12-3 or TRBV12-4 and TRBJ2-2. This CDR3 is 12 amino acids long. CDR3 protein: CASSPSKGELFF.

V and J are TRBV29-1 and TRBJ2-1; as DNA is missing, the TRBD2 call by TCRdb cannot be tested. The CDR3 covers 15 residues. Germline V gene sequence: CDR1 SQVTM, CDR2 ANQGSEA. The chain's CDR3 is CSVEDGRGRAHEQFF.

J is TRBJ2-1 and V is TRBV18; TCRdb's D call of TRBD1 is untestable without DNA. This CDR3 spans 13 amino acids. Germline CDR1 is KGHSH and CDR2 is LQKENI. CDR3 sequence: CASSPPQGSLEFF.

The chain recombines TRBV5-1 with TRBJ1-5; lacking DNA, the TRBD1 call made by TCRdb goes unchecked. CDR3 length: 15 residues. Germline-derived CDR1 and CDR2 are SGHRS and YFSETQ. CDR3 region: CASSLDGQTGTTQHF.

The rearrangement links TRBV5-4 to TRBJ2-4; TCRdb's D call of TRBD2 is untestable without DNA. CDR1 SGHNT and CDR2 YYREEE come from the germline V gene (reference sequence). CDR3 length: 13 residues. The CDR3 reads CASSAREGSIQYF.

The CDR3: CATQGTANTEAFF. The gene calls are TRBV10-3 and TRBJ1-1; TCRdb designates TRBD1, a call that cannot be tested without DNA. Germline lookup yields CDR1 ENHRY and CDR2 SYGVKD. The CDR3 covers 13 residues.

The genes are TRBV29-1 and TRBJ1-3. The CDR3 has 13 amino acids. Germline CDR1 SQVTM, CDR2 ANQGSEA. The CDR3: CSVEEDSGNTIYF.